This TCR beta chain was identified in a study of blood T cell repertoires in COVID-19. Study in general: Sources were T cells, B-cell-depleted T cells, or PBMCs; the material itself was cDNA or gDNA.

All enrollees were about 18 to 90 years old and from roughly 26 US areas. In assigning cohorts, the study relied on participant-reported clinical history. In the original analysis: Estimation of nucleated cell counts relied on the amplification of reference gene primers. This table comes from immunoSEQ multiplex PCR, and its TCRdb copy is limited to in-frame clones, with some not included. The V and J calls and clone size are taken from that table; D and trimming were inferred from the DNA. The repertoire holds 230,000 or so clones, with approximately 86% as singletons. Trimming at V came to 7 bases and at J to 3 bases, leaving 5 bases not matched to a gene. The CDR3 has 15 amino acids. The germline CDR1 and CDR2 sequences are MNHEY and SVGAGI.

Sequences were obtained from PBMCs or T cells enriched from blood (not recorded which). The chain employs TRBV6-5 and TRBJ2-1; 11 positions match TRBD2. The TCR was taken from a woman in her fifties or sixties with acute COVID-19. The CDR3 sequence is CASTGGTSGYNEQFF. In DNA form, the CDR3 reads TGTGCCAGCACAGGGGGGACTAGCGGCTACAATGAGCAGTTCTTC.